This TCR beta chain was obtained from a study of PD-L1 blockade in urothelial cancer. V was trimmed by 2 bases and J by 4 bases, leaving 8 bases between them. Germline V CDR1 and CDR2: MNHEY, SVGAGI. The CDR3 is made up of 13 amino acids. Measured with immunoSEQ multiplex PCR; TCRdb has only the in-frame clones, and not every one. This table holds 100,000 to 150,000 clones, about 83% found once. Time point: peripheral blood 6 weeks after treatment start. The material was PBMCs, obtained around atezolizumab (anti-PD-L1) treatment. The rearrangement uses TRBV6-5 and TRBJ1-1; D is ambiguous. The source is a man between 45 and 60 years old with urothelial cancer. Here the CDR3 reads CASSYEGGTEAFF. In DNA, the CDR3 is TGTGCCAGCAGTTACGAGGGCGGCACTGAAGCTTTCTTT.